The present TCR beta chain was sequenced within a study of shared T cell receptors in the human thymus. Produced via immunoSEQ multiplex PCR; TCRdb's table is partial and in-frame only. The sample has about 540,000 clones; around 82% are singletons. The count of this clone is one. CDR3 length equals 14 residues. Germline lookup yields CDR1 SGDLS and CDR2 YYNGEE. With 0 bases removed from V and 2 bases from J, the gap between germline ends came to 9 bases. The same specimen was also included in a second study, on human thymus T cells. Turning to that study: Resections were taken during corrective heart surgery, and the thymus tissue came from these.

The chain links TRBV9 to TRBJ2-7; no reliable D call. This receptor was taken from a boy in the first two years of life with a congenital heart defect. The sample taken for sequencing was thymocytes. CDR3 amino acids: CASSVAHFPYEQYF. CDR3 nucleotide sequence: TGTGCCAGCAGCGTAGCCCACTTCCCCTACGAGCAGTACTTC.